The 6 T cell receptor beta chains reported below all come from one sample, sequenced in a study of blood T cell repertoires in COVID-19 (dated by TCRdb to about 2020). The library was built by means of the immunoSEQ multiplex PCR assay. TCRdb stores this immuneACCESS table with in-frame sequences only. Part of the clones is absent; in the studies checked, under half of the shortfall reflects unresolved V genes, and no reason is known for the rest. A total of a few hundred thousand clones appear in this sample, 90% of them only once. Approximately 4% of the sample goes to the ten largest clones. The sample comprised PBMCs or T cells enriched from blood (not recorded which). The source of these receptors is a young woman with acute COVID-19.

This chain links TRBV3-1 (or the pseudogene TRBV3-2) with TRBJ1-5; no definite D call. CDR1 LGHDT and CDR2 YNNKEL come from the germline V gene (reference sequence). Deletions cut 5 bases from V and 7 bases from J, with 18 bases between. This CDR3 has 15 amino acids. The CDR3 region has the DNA TGTGCCAGCAGCACGGGGTTGCATCTGGTACAGCCCCAGCATTTT. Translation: CASSTGLHLVQPQHF.

The CDR3 protein is CASSPGTGGILDTEAFF. The CDR3 DNA follows: TGTGCCAGCAGCCCCGGGACAGGGGGAATATTGGACACTGAAGCTTTCTTT. The rearrangement links TRBV3-1 (or the pseudogene TRBV3-2) to TRBJ1-1, with 11 bases fitting TRBD1. Trimming cost V 4 bases and J 3 bases; bases outside gene matches: 10. The germline V gene encodes CDR1 LGHDT and CDR2 YNNKEL (reference sequence). The CDR3 is 17 amino acids.

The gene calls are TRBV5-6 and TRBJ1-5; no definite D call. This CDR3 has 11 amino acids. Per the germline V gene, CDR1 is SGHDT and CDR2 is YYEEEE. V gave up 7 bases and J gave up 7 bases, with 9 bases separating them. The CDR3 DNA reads TGTGCCAGCGGGCTACTCCAGCCCCAGCATTTT. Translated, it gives CASGLLQPQHF. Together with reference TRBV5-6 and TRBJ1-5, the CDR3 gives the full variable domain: DAGVTQSPTHLIKTRGQQVTLRCSPKSGHDTVSWYQQALGQGPQFIFQYYEEEERQRGNFPDRFSGHQFPNYSSELNVNALLLGDSALYLCASGLLQPQHFGDGTRLSIL.

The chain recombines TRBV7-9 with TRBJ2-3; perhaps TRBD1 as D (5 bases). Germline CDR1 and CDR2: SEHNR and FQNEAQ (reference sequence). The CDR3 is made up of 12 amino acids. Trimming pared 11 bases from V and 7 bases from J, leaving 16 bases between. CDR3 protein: CALIDSWYTQYF. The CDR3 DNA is TGTGCCCTCATAGACAGCTGGTATACGCAGTATTTT.

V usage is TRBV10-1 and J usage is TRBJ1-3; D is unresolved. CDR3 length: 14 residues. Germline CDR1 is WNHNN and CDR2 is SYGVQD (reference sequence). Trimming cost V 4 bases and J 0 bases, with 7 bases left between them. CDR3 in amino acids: CASSGSSSGNTIYF. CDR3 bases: TGCGCCAGCAGTGGGAGCTCCTCTGGAAACACCATATATTTT.

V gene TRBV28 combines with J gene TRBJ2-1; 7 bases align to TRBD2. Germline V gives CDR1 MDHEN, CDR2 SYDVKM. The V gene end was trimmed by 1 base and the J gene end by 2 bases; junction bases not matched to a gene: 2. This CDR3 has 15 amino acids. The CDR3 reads CASSLYGRTYNEQFF. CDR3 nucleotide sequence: TGTGCCAGCAGTTTATACGGGAGGACCTACAATGAGCAGTTCTTC.